Presented here are 25 T cell receptor beta chains from one specimen sequenced in a study of blood T cell repertoires in COVID-19. Using immunoSEQ multiplex PCR, the repertoire was profiled, and TCRdb retains in-frame clones only, with some absent. The table lists approximately 450,000 clones, around 88% of them singletons. The sequencing input was peripheral blood. The source is a woman aged 25 to 45 with acute or convalescent COVID-19.

This clone was seen only once. The chain joins TRBV4-1 to TRBJ2-1; 8 bases align to TRBD1. This CDR3 has 18 amino acids. Germline lookup yields CDR1 MGHRA and CDR2 YSYEKL. V lost 1 base and J lost 5; bases outside the gene matches: 13. The CDR3 coding sequence is TGCGCCAGCAGCCAAGTATTTATATGGGGACAGGTGAACAATGAGCAGTTCTTC. It specifies CASSQVFIWGQVNNEQFF.

The rearrangement joins TRBV7-3 to TRBJ1-1; D is undetermined. Germline V gives CDR1 SGHTA, CDR2 FQGTGA. This CDR3 has 15 amino acids. Trimming pared 2 bases from V and 0 bases from J, leaving 10 bases between. Written as DNA, the CDR3 is TGTGCCAGCAGCTTAGGGAGGGCCTTGAACACTGAAGCTTTCTTT. Its protein is CASSLGRALNTEAFF.

The chain is built from TRBV30 and TRBJ1-5; TRBD1 matches at 12 bases. The CDR3 consists of 15 residues. Trimming took 4 bases from V and 7 from J; bases not matched to a gene: 8. Per germline, CDR1 GTSNPN and CDR2 SVGIG (reference sequence). CDR3 residues: CAWTSGTGGVQPQHF. CDR3 nucleotides: TGTGCCTGGACCTCCGGGACAGGGGGCGTGCAGCCCCAGCATTTT.

Note on this clone: The sample contains more than one DNA sequence encoding this CDR3. The gene calls are TRBV9 and TRBJ1-2; the match to TRBD1 covers 9 bases. V shed 2 bases, J shed 2 bases, and the junction held 1 base outside the gene matches. Looked up from germline, CDR1 is SGDLS and CDR2 is YYNGEE. The CDR3 spans 14 residues. The CDR3 DNA is TGTGCCAGCAGCGTTGGGACAGGGAACTATGGCTACACCTTC. This translates into CASSVGTGNYGYTF.

The chain carries TRBV18 and TRBJ1-2, with D unresolved. The germline V gene has CDR1 KGHSH and CDR2 LQKENI. CDR3 length equals 14 residues. Trimming pared 2 bases from V and 0 bases from J, leaving 7 bases between. CDR3 in amino acids: CASSPNKANYGYTF. The CDR3, as DNA: TGTGCCAGCTCACCAAACAAAGCTAACTATGGCTACACCTTC.

The chain uses TRBV5-1 and TRBJ2-7; D is uncertain. The germline V and J ends were trimmed by 4 bases and 0 bases, with 17 bases remaining between them. The CDR3 is 16 residues long. In germline, CDR1 is SGHRS, CDR2 YFSETQ. CDR3 amino acids: CASSPSPRSGSYEQYF. The CDR3 coding sequence is TGCGCCAGCAGCCCCTCGCCCCGCTCCGGCTCCTACGAGCAGTACTTC.

This chain joins TRBV5-4 and TRBJ2-1; 8 bases line up with TRBD2. The V gene end was trimmed by 4 bases and the J gene end by 4 bases; junction bases not matched to a gene: 1. CDR1 and CDR2 (germline): SGHNT, YYREEE (reference sequence). The CDR3 contains 13 residues. The CDR3 bases are TGTGCCAGCAGCCCGGGGGGGTACAATGAGCAGTTCTTC. Translating it yields CASSPGGYNEQFF.

The V call is TRBV2, the J call TRBJ1-1, with D unresolved. Trimming took 2 bases from V and 8 from J, leaving 6 bases between them. The CDR3 loop spans 11 amino acids. Looked up from germline, CDR1 is SNHLY and CDR2 is FYNNEI. CDR3 bases: TGTGCCAGCAGTGAACGTGTAGAAGCTTTCTTT. It specifies CASSERVEAFF.

This clone has just a few counts. The chain uses TRBV9 and TRBJ2-2; TRBD2 matches at 8 bases. V shed 0 bases and J 6 bases; nucleotides not matched to a gene: 13. CDR3 length: 18 residues. Germline CDR1 SGDLS, CDR2 YYNGEE. The CDR3 nucleotides are TGTGCCAGCAGCGTAGCCCCGGGGGGGACGTACTCTTCCGGGGAGCTGTTTTTT. Translating it yields CASSVAPGGTYSSGELFF.

V gene TRBV7-9 combines with J gene TRBJ1-3, with D unclear. The germline gives CDR1 SEHNR, CDR2 FQNEAQ (reference sequence). The CDR3 length is 12 residues. V lost 5 bases and J 7 bases, leaving 9 bases between the germline ends. The CDR3 sequence is CASSLDSNTIYF. In DNA, the CDR3 is TGTGCCAGCAGCCTGGACTCTAACACCATATATTTT.

This clone was counted only a few times. The V call is TRBV12-5, the J call TRBJ2-6; 11 nucleotides align to TRBD1. The CDR3 spans 16 residues. V lost 6 bases to trimming and J lost 1 base; unmatched junction nucleotides: 2. Looked up from germline, CDR1 is LGHNT and CDR2 is FRNRAP. CDR3 DNA: TGTGCTAGTGGCCGGGACAGGGGGTCTGGGGCCAACGTCCTGACTTTC. Protein: CASGRDRGSGANVLTF.

The rearrangement joins TRBV5-6 to TRBJ2-1, with TRBD2 identical over 8 bases. V was clipped by 7 bases and J by 9 bases; unmatched bases: 6. This CDR3 is built from 12 residues. In germline, CDR1 is SGHDT, CDR2 YYEEEE. DNA for the CDR3: TGTGCCAGCGGTGCGGGGGGCACTGAGCAGTTCTTC. This gives the protein CASGAGGTEQFF.

There are many counts of this clone. CDR3 in DNA: TGTGCCAGCAAGGCGGGATCCGGTGGAAATTCACCCCTCCACTTT. This translates into CASKAGSGGNSPLHF. This chain joins TRBV6-5 and TRBJ1-6, with D unclear. The CDR3 covers 15 residues. Trimming stripped 7 bases from V and 7 bases from J, with 17 bases between. Germline CDR1 is MNHEY and CDR2 is SVGAGI.

The rearrangement joins TRBV5-1 to TRBJ2-1, with a weak D call TRBD1 (6 bases). The CDR3 sequence is 17 residues long. The germline V gene encodes CDR1 SGHRS and CDR2 YFSETQ. V was shortened by 0 bases and J by 8 bases, with 21 bases between the two germline ends. The CDR3 DNA sequence: TGCGCCAGCAGCTTGGCCGGGCAGGGGTGGGGATTCGATGAGCAGTTCTTC. Protein sequence: CASSLAGQGWGFDEQFF.

A single count supports this clone. This rearrangement joins TRBV23-1 to TRBJ2-4, with a weak D call TRBD2 (7 bases). TRBV23-1 is an ORF, with its function uncertain. The CDR3 runs 22 residues. The V end lost 3 bases, the J end lost 0 bases, and 30 bases lay between the germline ends. CDR3 loop: CASSQGDRGAKGVFGAKNIQYF. CDR3 nucleotide sequence: TGCGCCAGCAGTCAGGGGGACCGGGGGGCGAAGGGGGTTTTTGGAGCCAAAAACATTCAGTACTTC.

The chain has TRBV7-9 and TRBJ1-2; D is perhaps TRBD1 (6 bases). The germline V gene encodes CDR1 SEHNR and CDR2 FQNEAQ (reference sequence). The CDR3 loop spans 15 amino acids. V lost 4 bases to trimming and J lost 4 bases, with 16 bases between them. The CDR3 region has the DNA TGTGCCAGCAGCTCTGGAACAGGGTCCTTCTATGGCTACACCTTC. Amino acid sequence: CASSSGTGSFYGYTF.

The rearrangement uses TRBV30 and TRBJ1-4, with no clear D. Trimming cost V 0 bases and J 8 bases, with 13 bases left between them. There are 14 residues in the CDR3. Germline V gene sequence: CDR1 GTSNPN, CDR2 SVGIG (reference sequence). DNA for the CDR3: TGTGCCTGGAGTGTAGGAGGGTTTAACGAAAAACTGTTTTTT. It translates to CAWSVGGFNEKLFF.

This chain connects TRBV5-1 to TRBJ2-7, with a tentative D call TRBD2 (5 bases). V lost 1 base and J 3 bases, leaving 8 bases between the germline ends. CDR3 length equals 13 residues. The germline V gene has CDR1 SGHRS and CDR2 YFSETQ. CDR3 region: CASSLKRDYEQYF. In nucleotides, the CDR3 is TGCGCCAGCAGCTTGAAGAGGGACTACGAGCAGTACTTC.

The chain has TRBV2 and TRBJ2-7, with TRBD1 matching 9 bases. Trimming at V came to 10 bases and at J to 2 bases, leaving 15 bases not matched to a gene. The CDR3 runs 16 residues. Germline V lookup: CDR1 SNHLY, CDR2 FYNNEI. CDR3 sequence: CATSMGQGEFPYEQYF. Here the CDR3 DNA reads TGTGCCACCTCCATGGGACAGGGTGAATTTCCCTACGAGCAGTACTTC.

This clone was detected once. The genes are TRBV10-2 and TRBJ2-6, with D possibly being TRBD2 (5 bases). The length of the CDR3 is 16 residues. The V gene's germline CDR1 is WSHSY and CDR2 SAAADI. Trimming took off 0 bases at V and 4 bases at J, with 10 bases between the two ends. This CDR3 reads CASSESRASGANVLTF. DNA for the CDR3: TGCGCCAGCAGTGAGTCGAGGGCGTCGGGGGCCAACGTCCTGACTTTC.

The CDR3 nucleotides are TGTGCCAGCGAAGGACAGGTCTACGAGCAGTACTTC. Protein: CASEGQVYEQYF. The chain recombines TRBV5-8 with TRBJ2-7, with 7 bases that match TRBD1. Germline trimming cut 7 bases from V and 3 bases from J; bases unmatched to any gene: 4. Per germline, CDR1 SGHTS and CDR2 YDEGEE. There are 12 residues in the CDR3. Full variable domain (outside the CDR3, taken from reference TRBV5-8 and TRBJ2-7): EAGVTQSPTHLIKTRGQQATLRCSPISGHTSVYWYQQALGLGLQFLLWYDEGEERNRGNFPPRFSGRQFPNYSSELNVNALELEDSALYLCASEGQVYEQYFGPGTRLTVT.

V gene TRBV7-9 combines with J gene TRBJ1-2, with D hard to call. CDR3 length: 14 amino acids. V lost 1 base and J 4 bases, leaving 10 bases between the germline ends. Germline V CDR1 and CDR2: SEHNR, FQNEAQ (reference sequence). CDR3 coding DNA: TGTGCCAGCAGCTTAGAAGGCAGGTTCTATGGCTACACCTTC. Its protein is CASSLEGRFYGYTF.

This clone was seen just once. The chain recombines TRBV30 with TRBJ2-3; perhaps TRBD1 as D (6 bases). The germline V and J ends were trimmed by 0 bases and 6 bases, with 10 bases remaining between them. This CDR3 comprises 13 residues. Germline CDR1 GTSNPN, CDR2 SVGIG (reference sequence). The CDR3: CAWSVLGADTQYF. The CDR3 DNA reads TGTGCCTGGAGTGTACTGGGGGCCGATACGCAGTATTTT.

The chain employs TRBV28 and TRBJ2-5; 12 bases match TRBD2. This CDR3 spans 15 amino acids. The V gene's germline CDR1 is MDHEN and CDR2 SYDVKM. V gave up 6 bases and J gave up 4 bases; unmatched junction bases: 6. DNA for the CDR3: TGTGCCAGCAGCCGAAGGACTAGCGGGGCAGAGACCCAGTACTTC. Encoded protein: CASSRRTSGAETQYF.

J is TRBJ2-6 and V is TRBV30; D gene ambiguous. There are 15 residues in the CDR3. V was pared by 3 bases and J by 0 bases, with 9 bases between. CDR1 and CDR2 (germline): GTSNPN, SVGIG (reference sequence). CDR3 loop: CAWSLQSSGANVLTF. CDR3 DNA sequence: TGTGCCTGGAGCCTACAGAGCTCTGGGGCCAACGTCCTGACTTTC.